This T cell receptor (beta chain) was identified during a study of cytomegalovirus exposure and HLA in healthy donors. About the study: The Caucasian-associated ancestry cluster contained 81% of the roughly 370 genotyped donors. Findings and limits, study-wide: Differences between HLA loci emerged in a later analysis of TCR association rates, with DRB1 most and HLA-C fewest.

This CDR3 is 15 amino acids long. Germline loops: CDR1 MDHEN, CDR2 SYDVKM. This PCR relied on a set of 60 Vbeta primers and 13 Jbeta primers. Sequencing was performed with immunoSEQ multiplex PCR; in TCRdb, only in-frame clones are kept and a portion is missing. The profile covers 100,000 to 150,000 clones, with approximately 80% appearing a single time and 9.5% to 15% taken by the ten largest. Comments on this clone: Its antigen is not known.

The sequence was collected from a woman aged 40 to 50 in good health and CMV-seropositive. Sequencing input: PBMCs. The chain couples TRBV28 to TRBJ2-5, with D perhaps TRBD2 (6 bases). The J call may be faulty, since TRBJ2-7 better matches the DNA end. CDR3: CASSPGGTQLYEQYF. The CDR3 DNA is TGTGCCAGCAGCCCAGGCGGGACCCAACTCTACGAGCAGTACTTC.